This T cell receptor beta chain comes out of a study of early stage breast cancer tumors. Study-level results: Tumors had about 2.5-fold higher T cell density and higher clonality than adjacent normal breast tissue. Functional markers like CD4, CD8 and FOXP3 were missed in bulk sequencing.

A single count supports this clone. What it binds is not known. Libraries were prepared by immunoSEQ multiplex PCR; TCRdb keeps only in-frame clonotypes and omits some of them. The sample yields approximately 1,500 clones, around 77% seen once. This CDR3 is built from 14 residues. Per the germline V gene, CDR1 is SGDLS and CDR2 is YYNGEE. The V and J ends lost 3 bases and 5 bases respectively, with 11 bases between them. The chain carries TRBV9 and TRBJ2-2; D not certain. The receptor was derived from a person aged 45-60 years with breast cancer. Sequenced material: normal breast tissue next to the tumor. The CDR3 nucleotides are TGTGCCAGCAGCGGTGAATCTAGTACCGGGGAGCTGTTTTTT. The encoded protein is CASSGESSTGELFF.